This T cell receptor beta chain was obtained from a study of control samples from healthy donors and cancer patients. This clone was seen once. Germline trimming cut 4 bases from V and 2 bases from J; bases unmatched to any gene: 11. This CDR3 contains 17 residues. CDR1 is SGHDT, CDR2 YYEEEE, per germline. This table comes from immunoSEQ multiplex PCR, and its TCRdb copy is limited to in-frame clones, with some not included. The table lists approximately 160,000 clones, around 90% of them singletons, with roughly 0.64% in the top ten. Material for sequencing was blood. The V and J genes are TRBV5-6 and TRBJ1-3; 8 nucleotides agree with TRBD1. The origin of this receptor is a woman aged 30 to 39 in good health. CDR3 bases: TGTGCCAGCAGCGCAGGACAGGGTGGGCTGACTGGAAACACCATATATTTT. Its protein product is CASSAGQGGLTGNTIYF.